The 19 T cell receptor beta chains given below trace back to one sample, sequenced in a study of cytomegalovirus exposure and HLA in healthy donors. 13 Jbeta primers and 60 Vbeta primers were used for the PCR. Data came from immunoSEQ multiplex PCR; TCRdb stores just in-frame clones and leaves some out. The sample lists roughly 43,000 clones; roughly 60% were seen once. Specimen: PBMCs. The source of these receptors is a human donor in good health.

V and J are TRBV2 and TRBJ1-1; D not certain. V lost 5 bases and J lost 5, with 9 bases in between. The germline CDR1 and CDR2 sequences are SNHLY and FYNNEI. This CDR3 spans 12 amino acids. The CDR3 spells CASSPFQTEAFF. The DNA of the CDR3 is TGTGCCAGCAGTCCATTCCAGACTGAAGCTTTCTTT. The whole variable domain, remainder taken from reference TRBV2 and TRBJ1-1, is EPEVTQTPSHQVTQMGQEVILRCVPISNHLYFYWYRQILGQKVEFLVSFYNNEISEKSEIFDDQFSVERPDGSNFTLKIRSTKLEDSAMYFCASSPFQTEAFFGQGTRLTVV.

The chain has TRBV30 and TRBJ1-6; D may be TRBD1 (5 bases). Trimming took off 7 bases at V and 2 bases at J, with 12 bases between the two ends. Germline CDR1 is GTSNPN and CDR2 is SVGIG (reference sequence). CDR3 length equals 14 residues. CDR3 nucleotides: TGTGCCTACGAAATACAGGCCTATAATTCACCCCTCCACTTT. This codes for CAYEIQAYNSPLHF.

The chain couples TRBV6-1 to TRBJ1-6; TRBD1 is a possible D gene (5 bases). The CDR3 has 15 amino acids. Germline lookup yields CDR1 MNHNS and CDR2 SASEGT. The V end lost 1 base, the J end lost 9 bases, and 13 bases lay between the germline ends. The CDR3 reads CASSEDPGRFSPLHF. The DNA of the CDR3 is TGTGCCAGCAGTGAAGATCCAGGGCGATTTTCACCCCTCCACTTT.

The chain joins TRBV10-3 to TRBJ2-6; maybe TRBD1 (6 bases). CDR3 length: 14 amino acids. V was cut by 7 bases and J by 0 bases, with 7 bases left in between. Germline V gives CDR1 ENHRY, CDR2 SYGVKD. The CDR3 here is CAIKGGSGANVLTF. In nucleotides, the CDR3 is TGTGCCATCAAAGGGGGCTCTGGGGCCAACGTCCTGACTTTC.

As DNA, the CDR3 is TGTGCCAGCAGGCAAGGGACAGCGAACACAGATACGCAGTATTTT. The encoded protein is CASRQGTANTDTQYF. This chain uses TRBV7-9 with TRBJ2-3, with 7 bases fitting TRBD1. This CDR3 comprises 15 residues. Germline V gene sequence: CDR1 SEHNR, CDR2 FQNEAQ (reference sequence). J gave up 2 bases and V 6 bases, and 8 bases lay outside the gene matches.

The chain couples TRBV2 to TRBJ2-3, with 10 bases matching TRBD2. The CDR3 runs 15 residues. From germline, CDR1 is SNHLY and CDR2 FYNNEI. Losses at the gene ends were 6 bases for V and 4 bases for J; bases not matched to a gene: 7. The CDR3 sequence: CASRQAGGPADTQYF. In DNA, the CDR3 is TGTGCCAGCAGACAAGCGGGGGGGCCTGCAGATACGCAGTATTTT.

This clone was seen more than once but under ten times. This chain uses TRBV7-2 with TRBJ1-5; 10 bases fit TRBD1. The germline V gene has CDR1 SGHTA and CDR2 FQGNSA. The CDR3 is 19 amino acids. V gave up 2 bases and J gave up 0 bases; unmatched junction bases: 10. The CDR3 spells CASSLRAGTGDYSNQPQHF. CDR3 coding DNA: TGTGCCAGCAGCTTAAGGGCCGGGACAGGGGATTATAGCAATCAGCCCCAGCATTTT.

This clone occurred once. The rearrangement links TRBV19 to TRBJ2-7, with 7 bases fitting TRBD1. The CDR3 has 12 residues. J lost 3 bases, V lost 4 bases, and 0 bases had no gene match. Germline-derived CDR1 and CDR2 are LNHDA and SQIVND (reference sequence). The chain's CDR3 is CASSRQGYEQYF. DNA for the CDR3: TGTGCCAGTAGTAGACAGGGCTACGAGCAGTACTTC.

This chain uses TRBV5-1 with TRBJ2-5; 11 bases align to TRBD2. V was pared by 0 bases and J by 3 bases, with 7 bases of the junction left unmatched. This CDR3 has 17 amino acids. The germline V gene has CDR1 SGHRS and CDR2 YFSETQ. CDR3 loop: CASSLALAGGTKETQYF. The CDR3 bases are TGCGCCAGCAGCTTGGCGCTAGCGGGGGGCACTAAAGAGACCCAGTACTTC.

The chain employs TRBV6-5 and TRBJ2-5, with 7 bases that match TRBD2. The DNA end favors TRBJ2-7, so the J call may be wrong. CDR1 is MNHEY and CDR2 is SVGAGI in the germline V gene. The CDR3 contains 15 residues. The CDR3, as DNA: TGTGCCACCACATCGGTGGCGGGGGACCTCTACGAGCAGTACTTC. Translating gives CATTSVAGDLYEQYF.

The V and J genes are TRBV5-6 and TRBJ2-1; TRBD2 aligns across 10 bases. There are 17 residues in the CDR3. Trimming cost V 2 bases and J 6 bases; bases outside gene matches: 11. Germline V gene data show CDR1 as SGHDT and CDR2 as YYEEEE. CDR3 residues: CASSFPSGGSGANEQFF. The CDR3 DNA follows: TGTGCCAGCAGCTTCCCTAGCGGGGGATCCGGGGCCAATGAGCAGTTCTTC.

This clone has just a few counts. The chain recombines TRBV28 with TRBJ2-2; TRBD1 matches at 9 bases. V lost 7 bases to trimming and J lost 5 bases; unmatched junction nucleotides: 5. The CDR3 contains 14 residues. The germline V gene has CDR1 MDHEN and CDR2 SYDVKM. The CDR3 here is CASTLDRGTGELFF. The CDR3 nucleotides are TGTGCCAGCACCTTGGACAGGGGAACCGGGGAGCTGTTTTTT.

This chain uses TRBV6-5 with TRBJ2-7, with D tentatively TRBD1 (5 bases). CDR1 is MNHEY and CDR2 is SVGAGI in the germline V gene. The CDR3 covers 13 residues. Between the trimmed V and J ends, which lost 6 bases and 3 bases, there was a span of 12 bases. CDR3 region: CASRTGQYYEQYF. The CDR3 DNA follows: TGTGCCAGCAGAACAGGACAATACTACGAGCAGTACTTC.

V gene TRBV28 combines with J gene TRBJ1-1, with D possibly TRBD1 on 6 matching bases. Germline V CDR1 and CDR2: MDHEN, SYDVKM. V gave up 2 bases and J gave up 8 bases, with 21 bases separating them. This CDR3 region has 16 residues. The CDR3 sequence is CASSLRTRANRAEAFF. Here the CDR3 DNA reads TGTGCCAGCAGTTTAAGGACACGGGCTAACAGGGCCGAAGCTTTCTTT.

The sample holds a few counts of this clone. The V call is TRBV19, the J call TRBJ2-6; the D gene is possibly TRBD2 (5 bases). The CDR3 extends over 15 amino acids. The germline V and J ends were trimmed by 5 bases and 2 bases, with 10 bases remaining between them. The V gene's germline CDR1 is LNHDA and CDR2 SQIVND (reference sequence). The CDR3 protein is CASSFREAGANVLTF. The CDR3 region has the DNA TGTGCCAGTAGTTTCCGGGAAGCTGGGGCCAACGTCCTGACTTTC.

V usage is TRBV25-1 and J usage is TRBJ2-3; D ambiguous. The CDR3 totals 13 residues. The V and J ends lost 10 bases and 0 bases respectively, with 11 bases between them. Germline values: CDR1 MGHDK, CDR2 SYGVNS. CDR3 nucleotides: TGTGCCATCCAAGCACCCAGCACAGATACGCAGTATTTT. Its translation: CAIQAPSTDTQYF.

This clone appeared a few times. The chain combines TRBV7-2 with TRBJ2-7, with D possibly matching TRBD1 (5 bases). CDR3 length: 14 residues. CDR1 is SGHTA and CDR2 is FQGNSA in the germline V gene. V lost 5 bases to trimming and J lost 6 bases, with 17 bases between them. In nucleotides, the CDR3 is TGTGCCAGCAGCGAGCGTCAGGGTAATTTCGAGCAGTACTTC. Translated, it gives CASSERQGNFEQYF.

This clone appeared a single time. The CDR3 loop is CASSLGGDRPIYEQYF. CDR3 nucleotide sequence: TGTGCCAGCAGCTTGGGAGGGGACAGGCCGATTTACGAGCAGTACTTC. The chain uses TRBV5-4 and TRBJ2-7, with 8 bases fitting TRBD1. Looked up from germline, CDR1 is SGHNT and CDR2 is YYREEE (reference sequence). The CDR3 is 16 residues long. V shed 0 bases, J shed 4 bases, and the junction held 9 bases outside the gene matches.

The chain uses TRBV28 and TRBJ1-2, with 8 bases identical to TRBD1. The germline V gene has CDR1 MDHEN and CDR2 SYDVKM. The CDR3 is 15 residues long. V gave up 1 base and J gave up 5 bases; unmatched junction bases: 6. CDR3 protein: CASSLLQDRAYGYTF. The CDR3 nucleotides are TGTGCCAGCAGTTTATTACAGGACAGGGCTTATGGCTACACCTTC.